This T cell receptor beta chain was sequenced during a study of T cells after yellow fever vaccination. The CDR3 totals 14 residues. Germline CDR1 and CDR2: KGHSH and LQKENI. With 6 bases removed from V and 1 base from J, the gap between germline ends came to 12 bases. The TCR cDNA carried a universal primer site and UMIs from 5'RACE template switching. A single record per CDR3 protein comes from TCRdb applying MiXCR to the 5' RACE reads. The table includes 300,000 to 400,000 distinct CDR3 sequences, more than 5.5% detected once. This clonotype came up a few times. J is TRBJ1-2 and V is TRBV18; TRBD1 might be the D (5 bases). This TCR was sampled from a man between 25 and 39 years old who received the YFV17D yellow fever vaccine. The starting material was PBMCs, obtained 5 days after the yellow fever booster vaccination. DNA of the CDR3: TGTGCCAGCTCCGCCGGGACTGGTAACTATGGCTACACCTTC. Translating gives CASSAGTGNYGYTF.